This T cell receptor beta chain was found in a study of cytotoxic CD8 clonotypes in ibrutinib-treated CLL. Study overall: For this cohort, patients were about a dozen relapsed/refractory and roughly 14 treatment-naive, while 17 were IGHV unmutated.

Libraries were prepared by immunoSEQ multiplex PCR; TCRdb keeps only in-frame clonotypes and omits some of them. The sample yields 120,000 to 150,000 clones, around 77% seen once. The specimen was PBMCs, collected after 12 months of ibrutinib treatment. This TCR was sampled from a human donor with chronic lymphocytic leukemia.

The CDR3 protein is CASSSGQFSYNSPLHF. The CDR3 region has the DNA TGTGCCAGCAGCTCAGGACAGTTCTCCTATAATTCACCCCTCCACTTT. The chain recombines TRBV28 with TRBJ1-6; D is possibly TRBD1 (6 bases). The CDR3 runs 16 residues. Germline-derived CDR1 and CDR2 are MDHEN and SYDVKM. The V and J ends lost 6 bases and 0 bases respectively, with 12 bases between them.